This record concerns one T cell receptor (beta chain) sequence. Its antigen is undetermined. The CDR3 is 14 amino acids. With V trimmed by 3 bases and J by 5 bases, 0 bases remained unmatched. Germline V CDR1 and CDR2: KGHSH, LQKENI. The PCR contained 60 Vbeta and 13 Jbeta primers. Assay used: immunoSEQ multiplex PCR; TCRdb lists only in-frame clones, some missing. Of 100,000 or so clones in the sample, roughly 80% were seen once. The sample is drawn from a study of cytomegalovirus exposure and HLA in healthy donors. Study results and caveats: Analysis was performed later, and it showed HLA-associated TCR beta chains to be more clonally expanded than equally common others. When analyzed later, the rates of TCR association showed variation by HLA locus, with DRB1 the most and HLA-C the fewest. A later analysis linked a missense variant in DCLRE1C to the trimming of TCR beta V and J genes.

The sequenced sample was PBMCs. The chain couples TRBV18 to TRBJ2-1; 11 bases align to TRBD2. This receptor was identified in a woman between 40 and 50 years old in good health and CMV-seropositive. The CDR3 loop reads CASSPTSGNNEQFF. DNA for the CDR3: TGTGCCAGCTCACCGACTAGCGGGAACAATGAGCAGTTCTTC.